Listed below are T cell receptor beta chains from one sample, sequenced in a study of siplizumab effects on memory and regulatory T cells. The table came from immunoSEQ multiplex PCR; TCRdb's copy has only in-frame clones and leaves some out. The table records some 96,000 clones, about 94% of them present only once. The specimen was non-Treg CD4+ T cells sorted from blood. The receptors here all came from a human donor in good health. The CDR3 runs from the conserved cysteine through the conserved F or W. A D gene is named only where the DNA matches it firmly. Clone sizes are given selectively: once, few, many, or a class where the clone is expanded.

clone_size: NA
j_call: TRBJ2-3
v_call: TRBV11-1
d_call: NA
cdr3_nt: TGTGCCAGCACCGCCCAATTACCACCAGATACGCAGTATTTT
cdr3_aa: CASTAQLPPDTQYF

clone_size: NA
j_call: TRBJ1-1
v_call: TRBV19
d_call: TRBD1
cdr3_nt: TGTGCCAGTAGTATAGGGACAGGGCCTGAAGCTTTCTTT
cdr3_aa: CASSIGTGPEAFF

clone_size: NA
j_call: TRBJ1-3
v_call: TRBV7-8
d_call: TRBD1
cdr3_nt: TGTGCCAGCAGCCAGGGGGCGGTGAGCTCTGGAAACACCATATATTTT
cdr3_aa: CASSQGAVSSGNTIYF

clone_size: NA
j_call: TRBJ2-2
v_call: TRBV10-3
d_call: NA
cdr3_nt: TGTGCCATCAAAGGTACCACTAGCACCGGGGAGCTGTTTTTT
cdr3_aa: CAIKGTTSTGELFF

clone_size: NA
j_call: TRBJ2-7
v_call: TRBV28
d_call: NA
cdr3_nt: TGTGCCAGCAGTTTACGTAATAGCAGGGGGGATGTCCACGAGCAGTACTTC
cdr3_aa: CASSLRNSRGDVHEQYF

clone_size: NA
j_call: TRBJ1-1
v_call: TRBV5-1
d_call: NA
cdr3_nt: TGCGCCAGCAGCACCCAGGGGATGAACACTGAAGCTTTCTTT
cdr3_aa: CASSTQGMNTEAFF

clone_size: NA
j_call: TRBJ2-1
v_call: TRBV27
d_call: TRBD2
cdr3_nt: TGTGCCAGCAGTTATCTCACTAGCGGGAGGAGAGCCTACAATGAGCAGTTCTTC
cdr3_aa: CASSYLTSGRRAYNEQFF

clone_size: NA
j_call: TRBJ2-1
v_call: TRBV27
d_call: TRBD2
cdr3_nt: TGTGCCAGCAGTTTATCAGGACTAGCTGGCAATGAGCAGTTCTTC
cdr3_aa: CASSLSGLAGNEQFF

clone_size: once
j_call: TRBJ2-5
v_call: TRBV4-2
d_call: TRBD2
cdr3_nt: TGTGCCAGCAGCCCCACTAGCGGGAGGGCCGGGGAGACCCAGTACTTC
cdr3_aa: CASSPTSGRAGETQYF

clone_size: NA
j_call: TRBJ2-1
v_call: TRBV6-5
d_call: NA
cdr3_nt: TGTGCCAGCAGGTCCTACAATGAGCAGTTCTTC
cdr3_aa: CASRSYNEQFF

clone_size: NA
j_call: TRBJ2-4
v_call: TRBV5-6
d_call: TRBD2
cdr3_nt: TGTGCCAGCAGCTTCTTGACTAGCGGAGCCAAAAACATTCAGTACTTC
cdr3_aa: CASSFLTSGAKNIQYF

clone_size: NA
j_call: TRBJ2-1
v_call: TRBV9
d_call: NA
cdr3_nt: TGTGCCAGCACCGTAGGGGGGGAGTCGAATGAGCAGTTCTTC
cdr3_aa: CASTVGGESNEQFF

clone_size: once
j_call: TRBJ2-1
v_call: TRBV5-1
d_call: NA
cdr3_nt: TGCGCCAGCAGCTGGAGTCTGGGCGAACGGGGGAATGAGCAGTTCTTC
cdr3_aa: CASSWSLGERGNEQFF

clone_size: NA
j_call: TRBJ2-3
v_call: TRBV15
d_call: NA
cdr3_nt: TGTGCCACCAGCAGAAGAGTGACTAGCACAGATACGCAGTATTTT
cdr3_aa: CATSRRVTSTDTQYF

clone_size: NA
j_call: TRBJ1-2
v_call: TRBV5-8
d_call: NA
cdr3_nt: TGTGCCAGCAGCTTCGGAGTGGGCTATGGCTACACCTTC
cdr3_aa: CASSFGVGYGYTF

clone_size: NA
j_call: TRBJ2-3
v_call: TRBV28
d_call: TRBD2
cdr3_nt: TGTGCCAGCAGTGGTCTAGCGGGAGCAGTAGATACGCAGTATTTT
cdr3_aa: CASSGLAGAVDTQYF

clone_size: NA
j_call: TRBJ1-2
v_call: TRBV2
d_call: NA
cdr3_nt: TGTGCCAGCAGTCCCCGCAGGGCTAACTATGGCTACACCTTC
cdr3_aa: CASSPRRANYGYTF

clone_size: NA
j_call: TRBJ2-1
v_call: TRBV4-1
d_call: NA
cdr3_nt: TGCGCCAGCAGCCGGGGTGGTAGGGAGCAGTTCTTC
cdr3_aa: CASSRGGREQFF

clone_size: NA
j_call: TRBJ1-6
v_call: TRBV15
d_call: TRBD1
cdr3_nt: TGTGCCACCAGCAGCAGACAGGGAAAGGATTCACCCCTCCACTTT
cdr3_aa: CATSSRQGKDSPLHF

clone_size: NA
j_call: TRBJ2-7
v_call: TRBV7-2
d_call: NA
cdr3_nt: TGTGCCAGCCTACCCTGGCCGGGGGTAGGCTCCTACGAGCAGTACTTC
cdr3_aa: CASLPWPGVGSYEQYF

clone_size: NA
j_call: TRBJ2-1
v_call: TRBV11-2
d_call: NA
cdr3_nt: TGTGCCAGCACCCAATATAGTTCAGAGTACAATGAGCAGTTCTTC
cdr3_aa: CASTQYSSEYNEQFF

clone_size: NA
j_call: TRBJ2-3
v_call: TRBV10-1
d_call: TRBD2
cdr3_nt: TGCGCCAGCAGTGGGGCTAGCGGGAGTGGTGCCACAGATACGCAGTATTTT
cdr3_aa: CASSGASGSGATDTQYF